Shown below are 22 T cell receptor beta chains from a single sample sequenced in a study of T cells after yellow fever vaccination. MiXCR was run by TCRdb on the 5' RACE reads, yielding one entry per CDR3 protein. The sample has approximately 250,000 distinct CDR3 sequences; roughly 6.8% are singletons. The sample consisted of CD4+ T cells sorted from PBMCs, taken on the day of the yellow fever booster vaccination. These receptors came from a man younger than 40 who received the YFV17D yellow fever vaccine.

This sequence joins TRBV5-1 and TRBJ2-7; D is possibly TRBD1 (5 bases). The germline V gene has CDR1 SGHRS and CDR2 YFSETQ. The length of the CDR3 is 14 residues. Trimming removed 1 base from V and 7 bases from J, with 15 bases in between. The chain's CDR3 is CASSLSRAPSEQYF. The CDR3 bases are TGCGCCAGCAGCTTGAGCAGGGCCCCTAGTGAGCAGTACTTC.

This clonotype showed up many times. The chain is built from TRBV15 and TRBJ2-3; the D gene is possibly TRBD1 (5 bases). V was pared by 5 bases and J by 4 bases, with 7 bases between. The CDR3 has 12 residues. The germline CDR1 and CDR2 sequences are LNHNV and YYDKDF (reference sequence). This CDR3 is CATSLGADTQYF. The DNA for the CDR3 is TGTGCCACCAGCTTAGGGGCAGATACGCAGTATTTT.

This clonotype was seen only a few times. The rearrangement joins TRBV7-9 to TRBJ2-2, with D hard to call. Germline V lookup: CDR1 SEHNR, CDR2 FQNEAQ (reference sequence). The CDR3 sequence is 15 residues long. With 1 base removed from V and 4 bases from J, the gap between germline ends came to 10 bases. CDR3 bases: TGTGCCAGCAGCTTAGTGCTGGGCGGCACCGGGGAGCTGTTTTTT. Amino acid sequence: CASSLVLGGTGELFF.

The table lists this clonotype with a few counts. The chain employs TRBV12-3 or TRBV12-4 and TRBJ2-1, with 9 bases matching TRBD2. J lost 7 bases, V lost 4 bases, and 8 bases had no gene match. There are 15 residues in the CDR3. The CDR3 DNA sequence: TGTGCCAGCAGTTCCCCCGGGACTAGCAAAAATGAGCAGTTCTTC. This gives the protein CASSSPGTSKNEQFF.

The V gene is TRBV6-5, the J gene TRBJ2-5; D is possibly TRBD1 (5 bases). The ends were cut back, 2 bases at V and 5 bases at J, with 18 bases in the middle. This CDR3 region has 16 residues. Germline-derived CDR1 and CDR2 are MNHEY and SVGAGI. As DNA, the CDR3 is TGTGCCAGCAGTTACGCCCACTTGGGCCCAGGGGAGACCCAGTACTTC. The encoded protein is CASSYAHLGPGETQYF.

In this sample, this clonotype turned up a few times. The chain has TRBV7-2 and TRBJ1-1; D is undetermined. CDR1 and CDR2 (germline): SGHTA, FQGNSA. The CDR3 covers 14 residues. V was clipped by 3 bases and J by 0 bases, with 8 bases between them. CDR3 residues: CASSFGPVNTEAFF. The CDR3 DNA is TGTGCCAGCAGCTTCGGACCGGTGAACACTGAAGCTTTCTTT.

Comments on this clonotype: One end of the junction fails to match germline, which may point to a read error. The chain employs TRBV20-1 and TRBJ2-5, with 16 positions matching TRBD2. The length of the CDR3 is 16 residues. Germline CDR1 DFQATT, CDR2 SNEGSKA (reference sequence). In DNA, the CDR3 is TGCTGTGCTAGAGATGACGGGACTAGCGGGAGGGGGACCCAGTACTTC. Translation: CCARDDGTSGRGTQYF.

This clonotype was found a few times. V is TRBV14 and J is TRBJ1-2; 7 positions agree with TRBD1. With V trimmed by 2 bases and J by 6 bases, 3 bases remained unmatched. Germline V gene data show CDR1 as SGHDN and CDR2 as FVKESK. CDR3 length: 13 residues. This chain's CDR3 is CASSQFTGDGYTF. CDR3 DNA sequence: TGTGCCAGCAGCCAATTTACAGGGGATGGCTACACCTTC.

This clonotype was seen a handful of times. In DNA, the CDR3 is TGCGCCAGCAGCCAAGCCAAGACAGGGCGCGAGACCCAGTACTTC. It is translated as CASSQAKTGRETQYF. The chain is built from TRBV4-3 and TRBJ2-5, with TRBD1 identical over 7 bases. Germline CDR1 LGHNA, CDR2 YSLEER. V shed 1 base, J shed 5 bases, and the junction held 7 bases outside the gene matches. The CDR3 covers 15 residues.

This clonotype was found a few times. The gene calls are TRBV5-1 and TRBJ1-1; D call uncertain. The CDR3 runs to 13 residues. The V gene's germline CDR1 is SGHRS and CDR2 YFSETQ. The ends were cut back, 2 bases at V and 3 bases at J, with 8 bases in the middle. The DNA of the CDR3 is TGCGCCAGCAGCTTTAATTCGGACACTGAAGCTTTCTTT. Its translation: CASSFNSDTEAFF.

This clonotype was detected many times. This chain uses TRBV7-8 with TRBJ2-3; no definite D call. This CDR3 comprises 15 residues. The germline V gene encodes CDR1 SGHVS and CDR2 FQNEAQ. With 4 bases removed from V and 6 bases from J, the gap between germline ends came to 17 bases. CDR3 sequence (DNA): TGTGCCAGCAGCTCCGATGCCGGCGCGAGCGATACGCAGTATTTT. Translated, it gives CASSSDAGASDTQYF.

J is TRBJ2-1 and V is TRBV20-1, with 14 bases matching TRBD2. The germline gives CDR1 DFQATT, CDR2 SNEGSKA (reference sequence). This CDR3 has 18 amino acids. Unmatched junction bases numbered 22, after V lost 6 bases and J lost 12 bases. CDR3 coding DNA: TGCAGTGCCAACGCGGGGCCGGGACTAGCGGGAGAGAGTGCTAGGCAGTTCTTC. Protein product: CSANAGPGLAGESARQFF.

The table lists this clonotype with many counts. This CDR3 reads CASSRTGGGTGELFF. In nucleotides, the CDR3 is TGTGCCAGCAGCCGGACAGGGGGCGGTACCGGGGAGCTGTTTTTT. V gene TRBV6-5 combines with J gene TRBJ2-2, with 11 bases aligning to TRBD1. CDR3 size: 15 residues. Unmatched junction bases numbered 5, after V lost 6 bases and J lost 5 bases. Germline-derived CDR1 and CDR2 are MNHEY and SVGAGI.

CDR3 sequence reads: CASSTGVNQPQHF. The CDR3 DNA follows: TGTGCCAGCAGTACGGGCGTTAATCAGCCCCAGCATTTT. The rearrangement links TRBV6-5 to TRBJ1-5, with D unresolved. Germline loops: CDR1 MNHEY, CDR2 SVGAGI. Trimming cost V 5 bases and J 4 bases, with 9 bases left between them. This CDR3 is 13 amino acids long.

J is TRBJ1-5 and V is TRBV27, with D tentatively TRBD1 (5 bases). The CDR3 length is 17 residues. Looked up from germline, CDR1 is MNHEY and CDR2 is SMNVEV (reference sequence). V was pared by 8 bases and J by 1 base, with 21 bases between. CDR3 amino acids: CASGLSSGIMSNQPQHF. The CDR3 DNA sequence: TGTGCCAGCGGCCTCTCCTCAGGGATAATGAGCAATCAGCCCCAGCATTTT.

The chain employs TRBV21-1 and TRBJ2-7; the table gives TRBD2 as D, unverified against the DNA. TRBV21-1 corresponds to a pseudogene. The CDR3 runs to 14 residues. In nucleotides, the CDR3 is TGTGCCAGCAGCAAACGGGCGGGAGTGTACGAGCAGTACTTC. Protein sequence: CASSKRAGVYEQYF.

This clonotype was seen a handful of times. CDR3 sequence (DNA): TGTGCCAGCAGCTTAGGACTAGCGGGAGCCCGGGATACGCAGTATTTT. It is translated as CASSLGLAGARDTQYF. This chain uses TRBV7-9 with TRBJ2-3, with TRBD2 matching 12 bases. Looked up from germline, CDR1 is SEHNR and CDR2 is FQNEAQ (reference sequence). J lost 6 bases, V lost 1 base, and 5 bases had no gene match. This CDR3 comprises 16 residues.

The V call is TRBV7-2, the J call TRBJ2-7; D uncertain. V gave up 1 base and J gave up 5 bases, with 12 bases separating them. The CDR3 sequence is 14 residues long. Germline CDR1 reads SGHTA; CDR2 reads FQGNSA. The CDR3 coding sequence is TGTGCCAGCAGCTTAGGTGGTTCAACAAACGAGCAGTACTTC. This codes for CASSLGGSTNEQYF.

There are many counts of this clonotype. This chain joins TRBV5-1 and TRBJ2-1, with D perhaps matching TRBD2 (6 bases). This CDR3 comprises 15 residues. V was pared by 0 bases and J by 6 bases, with 13 bases between. Germline CDR1 SGHRS, CDR2 YFSETQ. The CDR3, as DNA: TGCGCCAGCAGCTTGGAGGTAGGAGGGGTCAATGAGCAGTTCTTC. It codes for CASSLEVGGVNEQFF.

The chain employs TRBV29-1 and TRBJ2-3; D is uncertain. Germline assignment: CDR1 SQVTM and CDR2 ANQGSEA. The CDR3 loop spans 12 amino acids. V lost 7 bases and J lost 5, with 13 bases in between. In DNA form, the CDR3 reads TGCAGCGGCCCCTGGACGGTAGATACGCAGTATTTT. Protein product: CSGPWTVDTQYF.

This chain uses TRBV7-2 with TRBJ1-2, with D possibly being TRBD1 (5 bases). The CDR3 totals 13 residues. V gave up 0 bases and J gave up 7 bases, with 9 bases separating them. CDR1 is SGHTA and CDR2 is FQGNSA in the germline V gene. CDR3: CASSLALGGGYTF. The CDR3 region has the DNA TGTGCCAGCAGCTTAGCGCTTGGGGGTGGCTACACCTTC.

This clonotype was seen many times. V gene TRBV3-1 combines with J gene TRBJ2-7, with a possible D match to TRBD2 (6 bases). CDR3 length: 15 residues. V was shortened by 1 base and J by 5 bases, with 15 bases between the two germline ends. CDR1 is LGHDT, CDR2 YNNKEL, per germline (reference sequence). CDR3 region: CASSQGWGRRNEQYF. Here the CDR3 DNA reads TGTGCCAGCAGCCAAGGTTGGGGGAGGAGAAACGAGCAGTACTTC.